This entry concerns a single T cell receptor (beta chain). What it recognizes is unknown. Here immunoSEQ multiplex PCR was the method, and the copy in TCRdb shows in-frame clones only, minus some. The sample holds 240,000 or so clones, roughly 80% seen once. The sample comes from a study of Tregs in tolerant kidney transplant recipients. Study outcomes and limitations: The small number of patients limits these findings pending further validation. The most relevant donor-specific Treg TCRbeta repertoire apparently came from expansion with activated donor B cells. Biological reproducibility was not directly addressed in this study.

Unmatched junction bases numbered 9, after V lost 4 bases and J lost 7 bases. The CDR3 is made up of 16 amino acids. Germline CDR1 reads SGDLS; CDR2 reads YYNGEE. Thawed PBMCs were FACS-sorted into unstimulated CD4+CD25+CD127- regulatory T cells, CD4+CD25- non-regulatory cells, CD4 and CD8 cells. This clonotype originated in a human donor in good health. The V and J genes are TRBV9 and TRBJ2-1, with 12 bases that match TRBD2. Sequences were obtained from CD4+ T cells from blood. This CDR3 reads CASSSMTSGRGNEQFF. CDR3 nucleotide sequence: TGTGCCAGCAGCTCAATGACTAGCGGGAGAGGAAATGAGCAGTTCTTC.